This TCR beta chain was documented in a study of cytomegalovirus exposure and HLA in healthy donors. The PCR employed 60 Vbeta primers together with 13 Jbeta primers. The repertoire was sequenced with immunoSEQ multiplex PCR; TCRdb's copy has only in-frame clones and lacks some. This sample has about 190,000 clones; 70% to 85% occur once, and the top ten carry approximately 3.6%. Trimming shortened V by 6 bases and J by 0 bases, and 8 bases separated the two germline ends. Germline values: CDR1 LNHDA, CDR2 SQIVND (reference sequence). The CDR3 is 14 residues long. V and J are TRBV19 and TRBJ2-2; no reliable D call. Sequencing was done on a sample of PBMCs. The sequence derives from a man aged 40-50 years in good health and CMV-seropositive. CDR3 DNA sequence: TGTGCCAGTAGGGAGTTAGCGAACACCGGGGAGCTGTTTTTT. Amino acid sequence: CASRELANTGELFF.